What follows describes a single TCR beta chain. This entry is derived from a study of blood T cell repertoires in COVID-19. About the research overall: The origin of the acute and convalescent COVID-19 samples was the United States, Italy and Spain. T cells, B-cell-depleted T cells, or PBMCs provided the cDNA or gDNA that served as material.

Using immunoSEQ multiplex PCR, the repertoire was profiled, and TCRdb retains in-frame clones only, with some absent. The data show 280,000 or so clones, approximately 85% seen once. The CDR3 covers 13 residues. With 2 bases removed from V and 12 bases from J, the gap between germline ends came to 12 bases. CDR1 is SGHDT, CDR2 YYEEEE, per germline. The sample taken for sequencing was peripheral blood. The chain employs TRBV5-6 and TRBJ1-6; the D gene is possibly TRBD1 (5 bases). This clonotype originated in a man aged 18-30 years with active or convalescent COVID-19. Written as DNA, the CDR3 is TGTGCCAGCAGCTTAAGGCGGGACGGACCCCTCCACTTT. Residues: CASSLRRDGPLHF. The variable domain in full, with the rest retrieved from reference TRBV5-6 and TRBJ1-6, is DAGVTQSPTHLIKTRGQQVTLRCSPKSGHDTVSWYQQALGQGPQFIFQYYEEEERQRGNFPDRFSGHQFPNYSSELNVNALLLGDSALYLCASSLRRDGPLHFGNGTRLTVT.